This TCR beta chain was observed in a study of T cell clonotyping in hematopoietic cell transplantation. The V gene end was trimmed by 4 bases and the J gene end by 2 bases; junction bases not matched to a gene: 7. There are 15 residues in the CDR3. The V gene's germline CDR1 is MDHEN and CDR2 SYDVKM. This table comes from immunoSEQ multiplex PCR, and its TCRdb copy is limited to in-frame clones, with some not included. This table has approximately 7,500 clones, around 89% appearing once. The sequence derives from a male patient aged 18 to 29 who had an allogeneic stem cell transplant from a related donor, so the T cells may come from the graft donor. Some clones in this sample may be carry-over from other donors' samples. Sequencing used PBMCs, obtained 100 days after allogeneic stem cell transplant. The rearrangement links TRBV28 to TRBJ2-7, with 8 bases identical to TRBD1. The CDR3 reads CASSSTGVPPYEQYV. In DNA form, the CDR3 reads TGTGCCAGCAGTTCGACAGGGGTCCCCCCCTACGAGCAGTACGTC.